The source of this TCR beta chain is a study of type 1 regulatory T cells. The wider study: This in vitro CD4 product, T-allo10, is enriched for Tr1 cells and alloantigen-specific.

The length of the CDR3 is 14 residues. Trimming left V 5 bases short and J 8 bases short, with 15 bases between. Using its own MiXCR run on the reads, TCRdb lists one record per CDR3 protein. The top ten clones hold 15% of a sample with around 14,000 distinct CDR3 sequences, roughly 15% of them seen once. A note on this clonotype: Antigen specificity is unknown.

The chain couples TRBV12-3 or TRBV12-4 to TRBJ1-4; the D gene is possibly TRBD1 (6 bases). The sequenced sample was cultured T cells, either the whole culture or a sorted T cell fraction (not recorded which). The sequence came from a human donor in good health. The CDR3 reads CASSEDRGGEKLFF. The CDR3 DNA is TGTGCCAGCAGTGAGGACAGAGGAGGAGAAAAACTGTTTTTT.